This T cell receptor beta chain emerged from a study of shared clonotypes between healthy human individuals. Study-level results: Generation probabilities of non-shared clonotypes were lower (relative to those shared by all four donors).

The repertoire was sequenced with immunoSEQ multiplex PCR; TCRdb's copy has only in-frame clones and lacks some. The table includes roughly 1 million clones, 60% to 80% detected once. This clone occurred once. What it binds is unknown. The ends were cut back, 1 base at V and 0 bases at J, with 19 bases in the middle. The CDR3 spans 19 residues. The germline CDR1 and CDR2 sequences are KGHSH and LQKENI. This TCR came from a man aged 18 to 29 in good health. The V call is TRBV18, the J call TRBJ2-4, with D possibly being TRBD1 (5 bases). Input material: memory CD4+ T cells sorted from blood. Subset in this sample: CD45RA-negative fraction. CDR3 nucleotides: TGTGCCAGCTCACCACTCAGGGCGGAGACCATAATAGCCAAAAACATTCAGTACTTC. Encoded protein: CASSPLRAETIIAKNIQYF.